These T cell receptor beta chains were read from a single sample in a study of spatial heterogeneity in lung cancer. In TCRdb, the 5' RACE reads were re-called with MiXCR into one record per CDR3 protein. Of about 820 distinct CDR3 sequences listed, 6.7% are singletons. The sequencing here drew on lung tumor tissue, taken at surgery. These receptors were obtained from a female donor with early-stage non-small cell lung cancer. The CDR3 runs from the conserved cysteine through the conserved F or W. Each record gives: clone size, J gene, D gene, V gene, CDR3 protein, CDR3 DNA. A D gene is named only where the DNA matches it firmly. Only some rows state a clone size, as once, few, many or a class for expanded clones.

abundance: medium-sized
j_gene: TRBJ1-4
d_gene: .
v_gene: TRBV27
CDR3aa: CASSLRGVGRNPGEKLFF
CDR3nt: TGTGCCAGCAGTTTGAGGGGAGTCGGGAGGAACCCGGGTGAAAAACTGTTTTTT

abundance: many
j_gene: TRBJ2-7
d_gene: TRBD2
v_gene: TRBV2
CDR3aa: CASSASGGPYEQYF
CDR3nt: TGTGCCAGCAGCGCTAGCGGGGGGCCCTACGAGCAGTACTTC

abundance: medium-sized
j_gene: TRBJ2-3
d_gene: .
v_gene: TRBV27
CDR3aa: CASSPWGADTQYF
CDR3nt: TGTGCCAGCAGTCCCTGGGGGGCAGATACGCAGTATTTT

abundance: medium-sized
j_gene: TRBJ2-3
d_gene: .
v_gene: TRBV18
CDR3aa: CASSPFGTGTDTQYF
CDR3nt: TGTGCCAGCTCACCCTTCGGGACGGGCACAGATACGCAGTATTTT

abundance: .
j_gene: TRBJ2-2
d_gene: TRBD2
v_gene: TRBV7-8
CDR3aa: CASSLGGGYGELFF
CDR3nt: TGTGCCAGCAGCTTGGGCGGGGGGTACGGGGAGCTGTTTTTT

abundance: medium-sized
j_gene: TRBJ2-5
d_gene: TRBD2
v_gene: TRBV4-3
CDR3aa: CASSQGPGGELQETQYF
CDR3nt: TGCGCCAGCAGCCAAGGGCCGGGGGGGGAACTACAAGAGACCCAGTACTTC

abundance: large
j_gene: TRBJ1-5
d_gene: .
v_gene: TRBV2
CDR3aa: CASSLTEGQPQHF
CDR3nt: TGTGCCAGCAGTCTGACAGAGGGACAGCCCCAGCATTTT

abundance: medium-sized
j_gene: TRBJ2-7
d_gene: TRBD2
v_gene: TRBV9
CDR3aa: CASSRSGAPYEQYF
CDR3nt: TGTGCCAGCAGCCGGAGCGGGGCCCCCTACGAGCAGTACTTC

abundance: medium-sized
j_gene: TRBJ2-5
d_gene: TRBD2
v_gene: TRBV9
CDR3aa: CASSVLAGGPGETQYF
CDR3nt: TGTGCCAGCAGCGTACTAGCGGGAGGGCCGGGGGAGACCCAGTACTTC

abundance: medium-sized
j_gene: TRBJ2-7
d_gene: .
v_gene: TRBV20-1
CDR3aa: CSVTPSYEQYF
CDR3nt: TGCAGTGTTACGCCCTCCTACGAGCAGTACTTC

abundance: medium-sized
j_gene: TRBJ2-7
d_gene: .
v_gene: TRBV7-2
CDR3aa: CASSLGPGNSYEQYF
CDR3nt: TGTGCCAGCAGCTTAGGTCCAGGGAACTCCTACGAGCAGTACTTC

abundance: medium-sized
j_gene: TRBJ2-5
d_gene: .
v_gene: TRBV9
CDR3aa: CASSVYDGQETQYF
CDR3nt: TGTGCCAGCAGCGTGTACGACGGACAAGAGACCCAGTACTTC

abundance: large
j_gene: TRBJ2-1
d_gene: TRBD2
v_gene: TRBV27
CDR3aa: CASSLLAAGSYNEQFF
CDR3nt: TGTGCCAGCAGTTTACTAGCGGCTGGCTCCTACAATGAGCAGTTCTTC

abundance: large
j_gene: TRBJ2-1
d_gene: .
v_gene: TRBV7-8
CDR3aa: CASSEGSLSLRNEQFF
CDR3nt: TGTGCCAGCAGCGAGGGGTCGCTCTCCTTGCGCAATGAGCAGTTCTTC

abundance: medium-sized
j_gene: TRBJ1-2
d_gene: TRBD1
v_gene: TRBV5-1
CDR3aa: CASSSRGQGAIGGYTF
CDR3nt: TGCGCCAGCAGCTCCCGGGGCCAGGGGGCAATAGGTGGCTACACCTTC

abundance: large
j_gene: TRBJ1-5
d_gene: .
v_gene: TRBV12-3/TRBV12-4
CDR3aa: CASSLTPGQPQHF
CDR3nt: TGTGCCAGCAGTTTAACTCCCGGGCAGCCCCAGCATTTT

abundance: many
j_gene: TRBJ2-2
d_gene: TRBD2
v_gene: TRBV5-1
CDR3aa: CASSFSGAGTGELFF
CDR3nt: TGCGCCAGCAGCTTTAGCGGGGCCGGAACCGGGGAGCTGTTTTTT

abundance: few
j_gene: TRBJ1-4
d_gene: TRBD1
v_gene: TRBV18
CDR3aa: CASSLGQESMANEKLFF
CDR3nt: TGTGCCAGCTCACTCGGACAGGAGTCTATGGCTAATGAAAAACTGTTTTTT

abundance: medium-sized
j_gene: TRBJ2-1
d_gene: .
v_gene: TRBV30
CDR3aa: CAEGANSRNEQFF
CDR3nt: TGTGCGGAAGGGGCTAACAGCAGGAATGAGCAGTTCTTC

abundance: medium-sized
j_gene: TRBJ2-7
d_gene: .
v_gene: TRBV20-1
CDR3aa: CSARSRGRTYEQYF
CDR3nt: TGCAGTGCTAGATCCAGGGGACGCACCTACGAGCAGTACTTC

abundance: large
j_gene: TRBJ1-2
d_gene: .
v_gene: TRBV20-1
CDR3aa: CSASALIYGYTF
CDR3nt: TGCAGTGCTAGTGCCCTCATCTATGGCTACACCTTC

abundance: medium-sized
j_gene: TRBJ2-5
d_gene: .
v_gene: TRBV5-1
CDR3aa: CASSADRGETQYF
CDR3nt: TGCGCCAGCAGCGCGGACCGGGGAGAGACCCAGTACTTC

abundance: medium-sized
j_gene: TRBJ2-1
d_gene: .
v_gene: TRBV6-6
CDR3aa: CASTPRGNEQFF
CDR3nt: TGTGCCAGCACCCCCCGGGGGAATGAGCAGTTCTTC

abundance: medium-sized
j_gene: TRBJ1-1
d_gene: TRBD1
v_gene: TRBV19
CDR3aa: CASSGGDRGTEAFF
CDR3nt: TGTGCCAGTAGTGGAGGGGACAGGGGAACTGAAGCTTTCTTT

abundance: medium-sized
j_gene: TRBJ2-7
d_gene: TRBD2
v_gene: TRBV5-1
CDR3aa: CASSLVSGDHEQYF
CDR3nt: TGCGCCAGCAGCTTGGTGAGCGGGGACCACGAGCAGTACTTC

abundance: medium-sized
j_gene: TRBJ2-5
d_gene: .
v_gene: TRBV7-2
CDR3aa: CASSLVKGTQYF
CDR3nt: TGTGCCAGCAGCTTGGTAAAGGGGACCCAGTACTTC

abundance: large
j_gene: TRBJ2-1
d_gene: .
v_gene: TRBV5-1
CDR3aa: CASSLGAGAIYNEQFF
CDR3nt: TGCGCCAGCAGCTTGGGGGCGGGGGCGATCTACAATGAGCAGTTCTTC

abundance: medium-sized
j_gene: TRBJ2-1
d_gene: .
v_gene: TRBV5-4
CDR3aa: CASSLASDSYNEQFF
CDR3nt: TGTGCCAGCAGCCTTGCCTCAGATTCCTACAATGAGCAGTTCTTC